A single sample is the source of the 24 T cell receptor beta chains below, sequenced in a study of blood T cell repertoires in COVID-19. Repertoires were generated with immunoSEQ multiplex PCR, while TCRdb's copy carries only in-frame clones and drops some. In the table there are 240,000 or so clones, around 86% of which are singletons. Sequencing was carried out using peripheral blood. All receptors come from a woman younger than 45 who had recovered from COVID-19.

The J gene is TRBJ2-7, the V gene TRBV4-2; 12 nucleotides align to TRBD2. The germline CDR1 and CDR2 sequences are LGHNA and YNFKEQ. J gave up 4 bases and V 0 bases, and 7 bases lay outside the gene matches. The CDR3 is 17 amino acids. CDR3 sequence: CASSQESSGGAWYEQYF. The CDR3 nucleotides are TGTGCCAGCAGCCAAGAATCTAGCGGGGGGGCTTGGTACGAGCAGTACTTC.

The chain carries TRBV12-3 or TRBV12-4 and TRBJ1-2, with TRBD1 as a possible D gene (5 bases). Deletions cut 4 bases from V and 3 bases from J, with 9 bases between. The CDR3 is 13 residues long. Here the CDR3 reads CASSSQGYYGYTF. CDR3 coding DNA: TGTGCCAGCAGTTCCCAGGGATACTATGGCTACACCTTC.

The chain combines TRBV9 with TRBJ1-2; TRBD1 agrees at 8 bases. Germline V gene lookup returns CDR1 SGDLS and CDR2 YYNGEE. V was clipped by 5 bases and J by 8 bases; unmatched bases: 8. This CDR3 is 13 amino acids long. CDR3 loop: CASRDRGHRGYTF. The CDR3 DNA follows: TGTGCCAGCAGAGACAGGGGACACAGAGGCTACACCTTC.

The chain combines TRBV7-7 with TRBJ2-1; the match to TRBD2 covers 9 bases. The CDR3 is 15 amino acids. Trimming cost V 5 bases and J 0 bases; bases outside gene matches: 2. Per germline, CDR1 SSHAT and CDR2 FNYEAQ (reference sequence). The CDR3 nucleotides read TGTGCCAGCAGCGCGGGGGGGCTCTCCTACAATGAGCAGTTCTTC. Translation gives CASSAGGLSYNEQFF. Looking up the rest from reference TRBV7-7 and TRBJ2-1 gives the full variable domain: GAGVSQSPRYKVTKRGQDVTLRCDPISSHATLYWYQQALGQGPEFLTYFNYEAQPDKSGLPSDRFSAERPEGSISTLTIQRTEQRDSAMYRCASSAGGLSYNEQFFGPGTRLTVL.

The chain is built from TRBV3-1 (or the pseudogene TRBV3-2) and TRBJ2-1, with 10 bases that match TRBD2. The J segment lost 3 bases and the V segment lost 4 bases, leaving 3 bases of the junction unmatched. This CDR3 contains 15 residues. The germline gives CDR1 LGHDT, CDR2 YNNKEL (reference sequence). CDR3 DNA sequence: TGTGCCAGCAGCCCCATAGCGGGGGGCTACAATGAGCAGTTCTTC. Protein sequence: CASSPIAGGYNEQFF.

The chain employs TRBV7-9 and TRBJ2-5, with TRBD2 as a possible D gene (6 bases). This CDR3 region has 16 residues. Trimming pared 4 bases from V and 9 bases from J, leaving 24 bases between. Germline lookup yields CDR1 SEHNR and CDR2 FQNEAQ (reference sequence). The CDR3 loop reads CASSSAAGTGSQSQYF. The CDR3 coding sequence is TGTGCCAGCAGCTCCGCCGCCGGGACTGGGAGTCAGTCCCAGTACTTC.

This clone has a single count. The chain is built from TRBV7-9 and TRBJ2-7, with a weak D call TRBD1 (5 bases). The CDR3 totals 16 residues. The V gene lost 1 base and the J gene lost 4 bases, with 17 bases spanning the gap. Looked up from germline, CDR1 is SEHNR and CDR2 is FQNEAQ (reference sequence). CDR3 sequence (DNA): TGTGCCAGCAGCTTAGAAAGGGGTTTGGAACTTTACGAGCAGTACTTC. Protein product: CASSLERGLELYEQYF.

The genes are TRBV4-3 and TRBJ2-1; D possibly corresponds to TRBD2 (6 bases). V was pared by 10 bases and J by 8 bases, with 12 bases between. Germline-derived CDR1 and CDR2 are LGHNA and YSLEER. This CDR3 has 11 residues. The CDR3 reads CATGSGDEQFF. DNA of the CDR3: TGCGCCACCGGGAGCGGAGATGAGCAGTTCTTC.

The J gene is TRBJ2-2, the V gene TRBV3-1 (or the pseudogene TRBV3-2); no firm D call. This CDR3 comprises 15 residues. Per germline, CDR1 LGHDT and CDR2 YNNKEL (reference sequence). V was pared by 4 bases and J by 2 bases, with 11 bases between. This CDR3 reads CASSLQSFNTGELFF. In DNA, the CDR3 is TGTGCCAGCAGCCTCCAGTCTTTTAACACCGGGGAGCTGTTTTTT.

The CDR3 nucleotides are TGTGCCAGCAGCCCGGGACAGGGCGTTGACAATGAGCAGTTCTTC. This encodes CASSPGQGVDNEQFF. This chain links TRBV11-3 with TRBJ2-1; 9 bases agree with TRBD1. Germline V CDR1 and CDR2: SGHNT, YENEEA. V lost 5 bases and J lost 5; bases outside the gene matches: 7. This CDR3 comprises 15 residues. Variable domain in full (rest from reference TRBV11-3 and TRBJ2-1): EAGVVQSPRYKIIEKKQPVAFWCNPISGHNTLYWYLQNLGQGPELLIRYENEEAVDDSQLPKDRFSAERLKGVDSTLKIQPAELGDSAVYLCASSPGQGVDNEQFFGPGTRLTVL.

The rearrangement links TRBV25-1 to TRBJ2-7; 7 bases align to TRBD1. Unmatched junction bases numbered 8, after V lost 10 bases and J lost 2 bases. The germline V gene has CDR1 MGHDK and CDR2 SYGVNS. This CDR3 has 13 residues. CDR3 region: CATTGELAYEQYF. In nucleotides, the CDR3 is TGTGCCACCACAGGGGAGTTGGCCTACGAGCAGTACTTC.

The chain is built from TRBV5-8 and TRBJ1-1; a weak D match, TRBD1 (6 bases). The germline gives CDR1 SGHTS, CDR2 YDEGEE. The CDR3 consists of 14 residues. With 2 bases removed from V and 5 bases from J, the gap between germline ends came to 13 bases. This CDR3 reads CASSFDQGSTEAFF. The CDR3 DNA reads TGTGCCAGCAGCTTTGATCAGGGGAGTACTGAAGCTTTCTTT.

The genes are TRBV9 and TRBJ1-3; D is possibly TRBD1 (6 bases). The CDR3 is 16 residues long. CDR1 is SGDLS and CDR2 is YYNGEE in the germline V gene. Trimming cost V 0 bases and J 1 base, with 11 bases left between them. Here the CDR3 reads CASSVGRGWSGNTIYF. CDR3 DNA sequence: TGTGCCAGCAGCGTAGGCAGGGGATGGTCTGGAAACACCATATATTTT.

The CDR3 region has the DNA TGTGCCAGCAGTGAAGCACCCGCACGGGTGACCGGGGAGCTGTTTTTT. This encodes CASSEAPARVTGELFF. The chain combines TRBV2 with TRBJ2-2; the D is unclear. The V gene's germline CDR1 is SNHLY and CDR2 FYNNEI. The V end was cut by 0 bases, the J end by 5 bases, with 13 bases between. The CDR3 extends over 16 amino acids.

This clone occurred once. The V and J genes are TRBV5-4 and TRBJ2-7; 8 positions agree with TRBD1. The V gene's germline CDR1 is SGHNT and CDR2 YYREEE (reference sequence). V shed 3 bases, J shed 4 bases, and the junction held 3 bases outside the gene matches. The CDR3 has 13 residues. The CDR3 DNA reads TGTGCCAGCAGCTACCAGGGGGCTTACGAGCAGTACTTC. Its translation is CASSYQGAYEQYF.

The gene calls are TRBV10-2 and TRBJ1-2; D gene uncertain. CDR3 length: 12 residues. Germline V gives CDR1 WSHSY, CDR2 SAAADI. The V gene lost 2 bases and the J gene lost 4 bases, with 5 bases spanning the gap. CDR3 residues: CASSEPGYGYTF. CDR3 nucleotide sequence: TGCGCCAGCAGTGAGCCAGGCTATGGCTACACCTTC.

V usage is TRBV6-6 and J usage is TRBJ1-5; perhaps TRBD1 as D (5 bases). V dropped 0 bases and J dropped 4 bases, with 13 bases sitting between them. CDR3 length: 16 amino acids. Germline CDR1 MNHNY, CDR2 SVGAGI (reference sequence). CDR3 sequence (DNA): TGTGCCAGCAGTTACTCGAGGCAGGGAAATAATCAGCCCCAGCATTTT. This codes for CASSYSRQGNNQPQHF.

The V gene is TRBV5-1, the J gene TRBJ2-1; 9 bases match TRBD2. CDR3 length equals 17 residues. Germline trimming cut 0 bases from V and 7 bases from J; bases unmatched to any gene: 11. The germline CDR1 and CDR2 sequences are SGHRS and YFSETQ. CDR3 sequence (DNA): TGCGCCAGCAGCTTGGACCCCCGCGGGGGGGCCGGGAATGAGCAGTTCTTC. It specifies CASSLDPRGGAGNEQFF. Based on the CDR3 plus reference TRBV5-1 and TRBJ2-1, the full variable domain is KAGVTQTPRYLIKTRGQQVTLSCSPISGHRSVSWYQQTPGQGLQFLFEYFSETQRNKGNFPGRFSGRQFSNSRSEMNVSTLELGDSALYLCASSLDPRGGAGNEQFFGPGTRLTVL.

The chain carries TRBV7-6 and TRBJ2-2; 10 nucleotides align to TRBD1. CDR1 is SGHVS, CDR2 FNYEAQ, per germline. The V and J ends lost 5 bases and 4 bases, in that order; junction bases with no gene match: 10. The CDR3 is 17 amino acids. The CDR3 here is CASSRLDGTGVTGELFF. The CDR3 DNA sequence: TGTGCCAGCAGCCGTCTTGACGGGACAGGGGTCACCGGGGAGCTGTTTTTT.

The chain has TRBV7-9 and TRBJ2-2; D call uncertain. CDR3 length equals 14 residues. Trimming pared 3 bases from V and 4 bases from J, leaving 9 bases between. In germline, CDR1 is SEHNR, CDR2 FQNEAQ (reference sequence). The CDR3 coding sequence is TGTGCCAGCAGCTTCCTTGTGGCCACCGGGGAGCTGTTTTTT. It translates to CASSFLVATGELFF. Complete variable domain (other parts from reference TRBV7-9 and TRBJ2-2): DTGVSQNPRHKITKRGQNVTFRCDPISEHNRLYWYRQTLGQGPEFLTYFQNEAQLEKSRLLSDRFSAERPKGSFSTLEIQRTEQGDSAMYLCASSFLVATGELFFGEGSRLTVL.

The CDR3 here is CASSKDGGGQPQHF. The CDR3 bases are TGTGCCAGTAGTAAGGACGGCGGGGGTCAGCCCCAGCATTTT. J is TRBJ1-5 and V is TRBV19; D possibly corresponds to TRBD1 (5 bases). V was pared by 4 bases and J by 6 bases, with 13 bases between. The V gene's germline CDR1 is LNHDA and CDR2 SQIVND (reference sequence). The CDR3 is made up of 14 amino acids. The entire variable domain, with the rest obtained from reference TRBV19 and TRBJ1-5, is as follows: DGGITQSPKYLFRKEGQNVTLSCEQNLNHDAMYWYRQDPGQGLRLIYYSQIVNDFQKGDIAEGYSVSREKKESFPLTVTSAQKNPTAFYLCASSKDGGGQPQHFGDGTRLSIL.

The chain combines TRBV7-6 with TRBJ2-1; TRBD2 matches at 12 bases. The CDR3 is 15 residues long. Germline V gene lookup returns CDR1 SGHVS and CDR2 FNYEAQ. V shed 5 bases and J 9 bases; nucleotides not matched to a gene: 8. As DNA, the CDR3 is TGTGCCAGCAGCCAGGGAACTAGCGGGGGGCCTGAGCAGTTCTTC. Translated, it gives CASSQGTSGGPEQFF. Looking up the rest from reference TRBV7-6 and TRBJ2-1 gives the full variable domain: GAGVSQSPRYKVTKRGQDVALRCDPISGHVSLYWYRQALGQGPEFLTYFNYEAQQDKSGLPNDRFSAERPEGSISTLTIQRTEQRDSAMYRCASSQGTSGGPEQFFGPGTRLTVL.

This chain links TRBV10-1 with TRBJ2-1, with 7 bases fitting TRBD1. This CDR3 comprises 16 residues. Trimming at V came to 3 bases and at J to 4 bases, leaving 9 bases not matched to a gene. Per the germline V gene, CDR1 is WNHNN and CDR2 is SYGVQD (reference sequence). The CDR3 nucleotides read TGCGCCAGCAGTGAAAGAGTGGGACAGACTTACAATGAGCAGTTCTTC. Translating it yields CASSERVGQTYNEQFF.

The gene calls are TRBV7-6 and TRBJ2-7; 8 bases agree with TRBD2. CDR3 length equals 16 residues. V lost 4 bases to trimming and J lost 2 bases; unmatched junction nucleotides: 10. The V gene's germline CDR1 is SGHVS and CDR2 FNYEAQ. The DNA of the CDR3 is TGTGCCAGCAGCTCAAACCTGTTGGGACTAGCCTACGAGCAGTACTTC. It yields the protein CASSSNLLGLAYEQYF. Using reference TRBV7-6 and TRBJ2-7 for the parts outside the CDR3, the full variable domain is GAGVSQSPRYKVTKRGQDVALRCDPISGHVSLYWYRQALGQGPEFLTYFNYEAQQDKSGLPNDRFSAERPEGSISTLTIQRTEQRDSAMYRCASSSNLLGLAYEQYFGPGTRLTVT.